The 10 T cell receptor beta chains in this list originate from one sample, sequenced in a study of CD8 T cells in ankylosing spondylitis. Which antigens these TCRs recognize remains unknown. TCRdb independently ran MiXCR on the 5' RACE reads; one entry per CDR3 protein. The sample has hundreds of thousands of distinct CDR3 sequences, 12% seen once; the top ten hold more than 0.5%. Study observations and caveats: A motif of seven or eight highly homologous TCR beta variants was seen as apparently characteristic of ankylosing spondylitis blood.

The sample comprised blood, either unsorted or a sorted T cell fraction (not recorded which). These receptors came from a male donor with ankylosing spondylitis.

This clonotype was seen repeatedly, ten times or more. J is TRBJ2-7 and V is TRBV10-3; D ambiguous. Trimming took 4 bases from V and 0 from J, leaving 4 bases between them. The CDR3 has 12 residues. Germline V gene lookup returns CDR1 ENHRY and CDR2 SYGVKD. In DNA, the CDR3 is TGTGCCATCAGTGGAAGCTCCTACGAGCAGTACTTC. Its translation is CAISGSSYEQYF.

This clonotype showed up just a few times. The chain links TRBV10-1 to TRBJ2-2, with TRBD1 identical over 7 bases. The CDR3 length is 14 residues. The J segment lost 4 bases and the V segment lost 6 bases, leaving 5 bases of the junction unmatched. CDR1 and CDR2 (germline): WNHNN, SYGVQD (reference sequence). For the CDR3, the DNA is TGCGCCAGCAGGGGGACAGTCCGCACCGGGGAGCTGTTTTTT. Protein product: CASRGTVRTGELFF.

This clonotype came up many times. CDR3 in DNA: TGTGCCAGCAGCTTAATGGGGGGCGGCACAGATACGCAGTATTTT. This gives the protein CASSLMGGGTDTQYF. The chain combines TRBV7-2 with TRBJ2-3, with D perhaps assigned TRBD1 or TRBD2 (6 bases each). CDR1 is SGHTA and CDR2 is FQGNSA in the germline V gene. This CDR3 has 15 amino acids. V was trimmed by 2 bases and J by 1 base, leaving 10 bases between them.

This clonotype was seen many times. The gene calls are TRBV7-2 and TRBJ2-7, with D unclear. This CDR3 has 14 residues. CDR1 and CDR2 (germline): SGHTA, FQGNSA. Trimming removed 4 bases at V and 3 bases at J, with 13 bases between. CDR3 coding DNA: TGTGCCAGCAGCTCGGCTAGGGTGAGCTACGAGCAGTACTTC. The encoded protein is CASSSARVSYEQYF.

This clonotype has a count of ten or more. For the CDR3, the DNA is TGCAGTGCTAGGGCTACCACGGACAGGGGCTCCTACAATGAGCAGTTCTTC. Translated: CSARATTDRGSYNEQFF. The V gene is TRBV20-1, the J gene TRBJ2-1, with 9 positions matching TRBD1. The germline gives CDR1 DFQATT, CDR2 SNEGSKA (reference sequence). CDR3 size: 17 residues. V trimming: 3 bases; J trimming: 0 bases; junction bases outside the gene matches: 9.

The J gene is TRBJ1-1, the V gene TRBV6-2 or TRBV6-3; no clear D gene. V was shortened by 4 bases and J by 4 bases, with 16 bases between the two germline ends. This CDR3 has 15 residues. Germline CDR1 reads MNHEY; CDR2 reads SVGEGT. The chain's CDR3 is CASSSNTARSTEAFF. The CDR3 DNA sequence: TGTGCCAGCAGTTCCAACACTGCGAGGTCCACTGAAGCTTTCTTT.

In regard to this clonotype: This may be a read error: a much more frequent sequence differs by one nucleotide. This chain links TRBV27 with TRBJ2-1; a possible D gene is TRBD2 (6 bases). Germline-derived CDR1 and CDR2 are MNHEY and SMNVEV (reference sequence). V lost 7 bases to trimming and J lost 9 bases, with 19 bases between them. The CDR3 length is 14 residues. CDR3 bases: TGTGCCAGCAATCAGTATCTCTTAGCGGTTGAGCAGTTCTTC. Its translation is CASNQYLLAVEQFF.

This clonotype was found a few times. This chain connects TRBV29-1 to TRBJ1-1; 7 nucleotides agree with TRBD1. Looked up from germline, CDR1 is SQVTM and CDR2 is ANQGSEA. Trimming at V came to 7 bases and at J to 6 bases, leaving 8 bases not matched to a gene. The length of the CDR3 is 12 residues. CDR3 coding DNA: TGCAGCGGTTCCAGGGGGATGGCTGAAGCTTTCTTT. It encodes CSGSRGMAEAFF.

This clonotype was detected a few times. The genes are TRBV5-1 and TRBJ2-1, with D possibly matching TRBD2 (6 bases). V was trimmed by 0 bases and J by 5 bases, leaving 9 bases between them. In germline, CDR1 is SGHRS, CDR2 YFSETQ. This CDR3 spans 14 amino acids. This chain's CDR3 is CASSLELADNEQFF. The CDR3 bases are TGCGCCAGCAGCTTGGAACTAGCTGACAATGAGCAGTTCTTC.

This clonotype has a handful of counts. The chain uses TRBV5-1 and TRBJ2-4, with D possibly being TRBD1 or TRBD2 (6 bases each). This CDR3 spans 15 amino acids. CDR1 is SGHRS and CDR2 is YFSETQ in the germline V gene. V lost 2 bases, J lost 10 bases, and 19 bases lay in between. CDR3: CASSLAPGGLRIQYF. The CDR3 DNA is TGCGCCAGCAGCTTAGCACCCGGGGGCTTACGGATTCAGTACTTC.